This passage covers 18 T cell receptor beta chains from one sample sequenced in a study of T cell responses to AZD1222 COVID-19 vaccine (dated by TCRdb to the early 2020s). Library prep was done by the immunoSEQ multiplex PCR assay. As stored in TCRdb, this immuneACCESS dataset retains in-frame rearrangements with V and J assigned. A fraction of the clones does not appear; measured against another copy, unresolved V genes explain less than half of the discrepancy, and the remainder lacks a known reason. This sample has 95,000 to 150,000 clones in its table, and about 90% of those were observed once. 7% to 8.5% of the sample rests with the top ten. The sample's time point, from its label and the paper: baseline before first vaccination. Source: peripheral blood, taken on day 0 of AZD1222 vaccination. The source of these receptors is an adult in good health.

V is TRBV27 and J is TRBJ2-5, with a tentative D call TRBD1 (5 bases). Germline assignment: CDR1 MNHEY and CDR2 SMNVEV (reference sequence). The V end lost 2 bases, the J end lost 5 bases, and 27 bases lay between the germline ends. The CDR3 has 19 residues. DNA for the CDR3: TGTGCCAGCAGTTTAAACCCCCCAGGGTCAGCGTTCGAGAGGGAGACCCAGTACTTC. Residues: CASSLNPPGSAFERETQYF.

The chain combines TRBV10-1 with TRBJ2-2, with D perhaps assigned TRBD1 or TRBD2 (6 bases each). The CDR3 runs 13 residues. With 6 bases removed from V and 7 bases from J, the gap between germline ends came to 12 bases. CDR1 is WNHNN, CDR2 SYGVQD, per germline (reference sequence). The DNA for the CDR3 is TGCGCCAGCAGGAGGGGGGTCGTCGGGGAGCTGTTTTTT. It encodes CASRRGVVGELFF.

The genes are TRBV13 and TRBJ2-7, with 7 positions matching TRBD2. CDR1 and CDR2 from the germline V gene are PRHDT and FYEKMQ (reference sequence). This CDR3 region has 17 residues. V shed 0 bases and J 0 bases; nucleotides not matched to a gene: 8. As DNA, the CDR3 is TGTGCCAGCAGCTTAGGCGCTAGCGGACCTAGCTCCTACGAGCAGTACTTC. It encodes CASSLGASGPSSYEQYF.

The chain has TRBV27 and TRBJ1-2; D may be TRBD1 (6 bases). The CDR3 runs to 15 residues. Germline V gene data show CDR1 as MNHEY and CDR2 as SMNVEV (reference sequence). The V gene lost 6 bases and the J gene lost 2 bases, with 16 bases spanning the gap. CDR3 in amino acids: CASRTADRRNYGYTF. CDR3 DNA sequence: TGTGCCAGCAGAACGGCGGACAGAAGAAACTATGGCTACACCTTC.

The rearrangement links TRBV12-3 or TRBV12-4 to TRBJ2-7; D is uncertain. Trimming took 0 bases from V and 7 from J, leaving 10 bases between them. The CDR3 contains 13 residues. The CDR3 coding sequence is TGTGCCAGCAGTTTAGCGCAAAAAGGGGAGCAGTACTTC. As protein: CASSLAQKGEQYF.

V and J are TRBV9 and TRBJ2-7; D uncertain. Trimming removed 4 bases at V and 4 bases at J, with 12 bases between. Germline lookup yields CDR1 SGDLS and CDR2 YYNGEE. This CDR3 contains 13 residues. CDR3 amino acids: CASSPPRSYEQYF. The CDR3, as DNA: TGTGCCAGCAGCCCCCCCAGGAGTTACGAGCAGTACTTC.

This sequence joins TRBV9 and TRBJ1-1; D may be TRBD1 (5 bases). The V gene lost 0 bases and the J gene lost 0 bases, with 15 bases spanning the gap. Germline V gives CDR1 SGDLS, CDR2 YYNGEE. CDR3 length: 17 amino acids. This CDR3 reads CASSVGMGGKVNTEAFF. The DNA of the CDR3 is TGTGCCAGCAGCGTAGGGATGGGGGGGAAGGTGAACACTGAAGCTTTCTTT.

The V gene is TRBV6-5, the J gene TRBJ1-6, with D tentatively TRBD1 (6 bases). V was pared by 2 bases and J by 7 bases, with 9 bases between. The germline V gene encodes CDR1 MNHEY and CDR2 SVGAGI. The CDR3 runs to 14 residues. CDR3 sequence reads: CASSYGTRNSPLHF. The DNA of the CDR3 is TGTGCCAGCAGTTACGGGACACGGAATTCACCCCTCCACTTT.

V is TRBV27 and J is TRBJ1-2, with 7 bases that match TRBD1. The germline V gene has CDR1 MNHEY and CDR2 SMNVEV (reference sequence). The CDR3 has 15 residues. The trim removed 5 bases at V and 4 bases at J, leaving 10 bases unmatched. The CDR3 region is CASSPRGRGSYGYTF. CDR3 in DNA: TGTGCCAGCAGTCCCCGGGGCAGGGGGTCCTATGGCTACACCTTC.

The chain uses TRBV28 and TRBJ2-5, with 8 bases aligning to TRBD1. V was clipped by 3 bases and J by 6 bases; unmatched bases: 9. The CDR3 sequence is 15 residues long. Germline V gene data show CDR1 as MDHEN and CDR2 as SYDVKM. CDR3 region: CASSLPGGTSKTQYF. The CDR3 coding sequence is TGTGCCAGCAGTTTGCCAGGGGGCACCTCGAAGACCCAGTACTTC.

The V call is TRBV11-3, the J call TRBJ2-1; 14 nucleotides agree with TRBD2. J was trimmed by 9 bases and V by 5 bases; bases with no gene match: 6. The CDR3 runs to 15 residues. CDR1 is SGHNT and CDR2 is YENEEA in the germline V gene. The CDR3 loop reads CASSMGLAGVGEQFF. CDR3 DNA sequence: TGTGCCAGCAGCATGGGACTAGCGGGAGTGGGTGAGCAGTTCTTC.

This clone was seen just once. This sequence joins TRBV6-5 and TRBJ1-4; maybe TRBD1 (5 bases). The germline V gene encodes CDR1 MNHEY and CDR2 SVGAGI. The CDR3 totals 13 residues. V was clipped by 6 bases and J by 7 bases, with 12 bases between them. CDR3 coding DNA: TGTGCCAGCAGCCCCCTGGGGGGTGAAAAACTGTTTTTT. Translation gives CASSPLGGEKLFF.

The chain uses TRBV5-1 and TRBJ2-3, with 7 bases fitting TRBD2. The ends lost 4 bases at V and 1 base at J; junction bases unmatched: 3. This CDR3 comprises 14 residues. Germline V lookup: CDR1 SGHRS, CDR2 YFSETQ. The CDR3 region is CASSASGGTDTQYF. The CDR3 DNA sequence: TGCGCCAGCAGCGCAAGCGGGGGCACAGATACGCAGTATTTT.

The chain links TRBV4-1 to TRBJ2-7; 12 bases line up with TRBD1. The CDR3 totals 16 residues. The V gene's germline CDR1 is MGHRA and CDR2 YSYEKL. J was trimmed by 2 bases and V by 4 bases; bases with no gene match: 6. The CDR3 here is CASSRTGTGGTYEQYF. Here the CDR3 DNA reads TGCGCCAGCAGCCGCACCGGGACAGGGGGCACCTACGAGCAGTACTTC.

The genes are TRBV18 and TRBJ1-1, with 10 positions matching TRBD1. The trim removed 0 bases at V and 5 bases at J, leaving 6 bases unmatched. Germline assignment: CDR1 KGHSH and CDR2 LQKENI. The CDR3 has 16 amino acids. CDR3 sequence (DNA): TGTGCCAGCTCACCACCCAGAAGGGGACAGGGGACTGAAGCTTTCTTT. It is translated as CASSPPRRGQGTEAFF. Combining the CDR3 with reference TRBV18 and TRBJ1-1 gives the whole variable domain NAGVMQNPRHLVRRRGQEARLRCSPMKGHSHVYWYRQLPEEGLKFMVYLQKENIIDESGMPKERFSAEFPKEGPSILRIQQVVRGDSAAYFCASSPPRRGQGTEAFFGQGTRLTVV.

This clone was recorded only once. The chain carries TRBV5-6 and TRBJ1-4; no reliable D call. CDR3 length: 14 amino acids. The ends were cut back, 4 bases at V and 2 bases at J, with 9 bases in the middle. In germline, CDR1 is SGHDT, CDR2 YYEEEE. CDR3 region: CASSLGLTNEKLFF. For the CDR3, the DNA is TGTGCCAGCAGCCTCGGACTCACTAATGAAAAACTGTTTTTT.

This clone was recorded once. The V and J genes are TRBV5-1 and TRBJ2-3; D may be TRBD2 (5 bases). Germline values: CDR1 SGHRS, CDR2 YFSETQ. The CDR3 is 14 residues long. V gave up 5 bases and J gave up 5 bases, with 15 bases separating them. The CDR3 DNA follows: TGCGCCAGCAGTGAGGGATCACTTGGAGATACGCAGTATTTT. Its protein product is CASSEGSLGDTQYF.

The J gene is TRBJ1-2, the V gene TRBV7-8; TRBD1 matches at 11 bases. Germline V lookup: CDR1 SGHVS, CDR2 FQNEAQ. V lost 5 bases and J lost 7; bases outside the gene matches: 3. This CDR3 comprises 13 residues. The CDR3 loop reads CASSTGTGGGYTF. Here the CDR3 DNA reads TGTGCCAGCAGCACAGGGACAGGGGGTGGCTACACCTTC.